This note documents a single T cell receptor beta chain sequence. Its antigen remains unidentified. Other DNA sequences of this sample code for an identical CDR3. The source of the sample is a study of cytomegalovirus exposure and HLA in healthy donors. Study-wide points: TCR beta V- and J-gene trimming, according to a later analysis, was linked to a missense DCLRE1C variant. In terms of immune exposure information, only CMV serostatus was available. The authors assumed roughly uniform sequencing depth across donors for presence/absence analyses.

The germline V gene has CDR1 LGHNA and CDR2 YNFKEQ. The germline V and J ends were trimmed by 3 bases and 1 base, with 12 bases remaining between them. The CDR3 totals 15 residues. Use of 60 Vbeta and 13 Jbeta primers characterized the PCR. The repertoire was sequenced with immunoSEQ multiplex PCR; TCRdb's copy has only in-frame clones and lacks some. The data show under 200,000 clones, more than 70% seen once. The chain employs TRBV4-2 and TRBJ1-2, with D tentatively TRBD1 (5 bases). This TCR derives from a boy aged 2 to 10 in good health and CMV-seronegative. Sequencing was performed on PBMCs. The CDR3 sequence is CASSQPHRLNYGYTF. DNA of the CDR3: TGTGCCAGCAGCCAGCCGCACAGGCTTAACTATGGCTACACCTTC.